The present TCR beta chain was sequenced within a study of spatial heterogeneity in lung cancer. Time point described: blood at routine non-recurrence follow-up after resection. Unsorted tumor, nontumor lung tissue or cryopreserved PBMC supplied the whole RNA. Germline values: CDR1 LGHDT, CDR2 YNNKEL (reference sequence). The CDR3 spans 13 residues. V was clipped by 1 base and J by 4 bases, with 4 bases between them. A few counts support this clonotype. Via MiXCR, TCRdb re-called the 5' RACE reads, giving one row per CDR3 protein. Found here are more than 95,000 distinct CDR3 sequences, 9% to 15% of them singletons; the top ten hold approximately 15%.

This sequence joins TRBV3-1 and TRBJ1-4; D is unclear. The sequenced sample was PBMCs, obtained at follow-up. This clonotype was sampled from a male donor with early-stage non-small cell lung cancer. As DNA, the CDR3 is TGTGCCAGCAGCCAAGTCAGTAATGAAAAACTGTTTTTT. Protein product: CASSQVSNEKLFF.